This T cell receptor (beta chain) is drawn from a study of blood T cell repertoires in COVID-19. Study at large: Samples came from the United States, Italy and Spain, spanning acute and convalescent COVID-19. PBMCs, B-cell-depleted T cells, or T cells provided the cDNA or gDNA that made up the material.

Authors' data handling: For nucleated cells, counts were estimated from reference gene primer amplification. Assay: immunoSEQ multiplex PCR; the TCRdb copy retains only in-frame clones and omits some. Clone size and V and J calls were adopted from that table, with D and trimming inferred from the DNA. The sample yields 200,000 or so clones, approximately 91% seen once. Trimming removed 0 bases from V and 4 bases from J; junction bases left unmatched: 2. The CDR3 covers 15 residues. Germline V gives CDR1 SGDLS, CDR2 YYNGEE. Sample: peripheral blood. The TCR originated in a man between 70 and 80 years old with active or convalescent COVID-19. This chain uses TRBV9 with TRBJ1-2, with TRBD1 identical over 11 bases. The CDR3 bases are TGTGCCAGCAGCGTAGGGACAGGGGGCTTCTATGGCTACACCTTC. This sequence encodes CASSVGTGGFYGYTF.